This T cell receptor (beta chain) was identified during a study of Ad26.COV2.S vaccination and SARS-CoV-2 variants. Germline CDR1 LNHNV, CDR2 YYDKDF (reference sequence). The V and J ends lost 3 bases and 2 bases, in that order; junction bases with no gene match: 4. CDR3 length equals 16 residues. The method was immunoSEQ multiplex PCR; TCRdb's version includes in-frame clones alone and lacks a portion of them. The sample consists of about 370,000 clones, around nine tenths of them appearing once. Treatment described: around 19 received Ad26.COV2.S at low or high dose, single or two shots; about five received placebo; per-sample allocation not given. Sampling happened 63 days after the first vaccine or placebo injection.

The sample was peripheral blood, taken in a trial of Ad26.COV2.S vaccine versus placebo. The chain has TRBV15 and TRBJ2-6; TRBD2 agrees at 7 bases. This clonotype was sampled from a person aged 18-60 years who received the Ad26.COV2.S COVID-19 vaccine or a placebo. CDR3 nucleotides: TGTGCCACCAGCAGTGGGAGGGCCACTGGGGCCAACGTCCTGACTTTC. Translation: CATSSGRATGANVLTF.